The clone carrying this TCR beta chain was seen a few times. Data came from immunoSEQ multiplex PCR; TCRdb stores just in-frame clones and leaves some out. This sample has about 390,000 clones; about 92% occur once, and the top ten carry 1.5% to 2%. These data belong to a study of Ad26.COV2.S vaccination and SARS-CoV-2 variants. Turning to the study itself: The COV1001 Ad26.COV2.S trial arm included the donor.

The CDR3 is made up of 16 amino acids. J was trimmed by 0 bases and V by 1 base; bases with no gene match: 3. CDR1 and CDR2 (germline): SEHNR, FQNEAQ (reference sequence). Described treatment: approximately 18 received Ad26.COV2.S at low or high dose, single or two shots; several received placebo; per-sample allocation not given. The investigators took samples on day 63 after the first vaccine or placebo injection. The TCR comes from a person aged 18-60 years who received the Ad26.COV2.S COVID-19 vaccine or a placebo. The rearrangement links TRBV7-9 to TRBJ1-5; 7 positions match TRBD1. The material sequenced was peripheral blood, taken in a trial of Ad26.COV2.S vaccine versus placebo. CDR3 in amino acids: CASSLGTGPSNQPQHF. CDR3 sequence (DNA): TGTGCCAGCAGCTTAGGGACAGGACCTAGCAATCAGCCCCAGCATTTT.